The clone carrying this T cell receptor beta chain has at least ten counts. Its antigen is unidentified. The V and J ends lost 3 bases and 8 bases, in that order; junction bases with no gene match: 7. The germline V gene has CDR1 SGDLS and CDR2 YYNGEE. This CDR3 has 14 residues. These data come from a study of metastatic and nonmetastatic thyroid tumors. Turning to the study itself: Where malignant and benign thyroid patients were concerned, repertoires were compared across blood and tumor or nodule tissue. General study points: Reported TCR beta diversity, measured in blood and tumor, was significantly higher for malignant thyroid tumors than for benign nodules.

All patients were treatment-naive before thyroid surgery. As originally analysed: Using the CDR3 differences seen across clinicopathological groups, the authors built a distant-metastasis classifier for papillary thyroid cancer, which was meant to discriminate distant-metastatic patients. Using MiXCR, TCRdb re-called clones from the PCR reads. TCRdb's processing, not the study's, gives the V and J calls here. The top ten clones hold about 11% of a sample with about 15,000 clones, approximately 30% of them seen once. Source material: blood. The source of this sequence is a female donor with papillary thyroid cancer or a benign thyroid nodule (not recorded which). Some clones in this sample may be carry-over from other donors' samples. The chain is built from TRBV9 and TRBJ1-2; 10 nucleotides align to TRBD1. CDR3 region: CASSGRQGAQGYTF. In DNA, the CDR3 is TGTGCCAGCAGCGGACGACAGGGGGCACAGGGCTACACCTTC.